This T cell receptor beta chain was identified during a study of OX40 agonist ivuxolimab in advanced cancers. Study-wide background: Age averaged roughly 60 years (range about 20 to 79), and around 78% were male. Partial responses were recorded for three patients, including one with hepatocellular carcinoma and two with cutaneous melanoma.

Profiled with immunoSEQ multiplex PCR; TCRdb holds only in-frame clones, not every one. The data hold approximately 38,000 clones, with roughly four fifths observed a single time. Regarding the study as a whole: Clonal expansion was seen in CD4+ and CD8+ blood T cells by week 6 at 0.1 to 3.0 mg/kg.

A remark on this clone: Its antigen is unidentified.

The TCR originated in an adult with an advanced solid tumor such as melanoma, head and neck, liver or kidney cancer. Sequencing used CD4+ or CD8+ T cells sorted from blood, obtained in a trial of the OX40 agonist ivuxolimab.

CDR3 amino acids: CASSFKIGELFF. CDR3 coding DNA: TGTGCCAGCAGCTTTAAGATCGGGGAGCTGTTTTTT. The chain has TRBV7-9 and TRBJ2-2; no firm D call. CDR3 length equals 12 residues. Germline CDR1 reads SEHNR; CDR2 reads FQNEAQ (reference sequence). V gave up 3 bases and J gave up 7 bases, with 6 bases separating them.